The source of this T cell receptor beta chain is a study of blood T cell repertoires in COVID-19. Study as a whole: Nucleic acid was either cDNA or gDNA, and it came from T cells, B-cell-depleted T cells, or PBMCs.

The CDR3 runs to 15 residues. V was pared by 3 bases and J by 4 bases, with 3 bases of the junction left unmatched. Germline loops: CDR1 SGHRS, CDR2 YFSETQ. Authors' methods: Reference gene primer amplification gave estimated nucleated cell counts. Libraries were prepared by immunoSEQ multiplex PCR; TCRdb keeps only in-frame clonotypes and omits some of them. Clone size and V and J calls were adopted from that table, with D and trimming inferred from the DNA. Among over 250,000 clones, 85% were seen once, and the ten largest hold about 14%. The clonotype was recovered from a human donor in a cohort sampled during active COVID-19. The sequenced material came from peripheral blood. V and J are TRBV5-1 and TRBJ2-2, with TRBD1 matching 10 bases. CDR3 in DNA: TGCGCCAGCAGCTGGGGACAGGGGCTCACCGGGGAGCTGTTTTTT. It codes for CASSWGQGLTGELFF.